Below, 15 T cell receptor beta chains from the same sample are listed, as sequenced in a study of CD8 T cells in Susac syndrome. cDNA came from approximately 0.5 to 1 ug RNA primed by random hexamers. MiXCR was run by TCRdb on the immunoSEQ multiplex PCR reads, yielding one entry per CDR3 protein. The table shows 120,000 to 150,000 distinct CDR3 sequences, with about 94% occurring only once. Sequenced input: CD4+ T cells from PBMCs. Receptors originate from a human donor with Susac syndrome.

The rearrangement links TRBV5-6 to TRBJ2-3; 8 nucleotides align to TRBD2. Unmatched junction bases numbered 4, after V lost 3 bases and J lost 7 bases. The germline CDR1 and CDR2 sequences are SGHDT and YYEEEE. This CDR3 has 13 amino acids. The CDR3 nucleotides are TGTGCCAGCAGCTGGAGCGGGAGTCATACGCAGTATTTT. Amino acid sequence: CASSWSGSHTQYF.

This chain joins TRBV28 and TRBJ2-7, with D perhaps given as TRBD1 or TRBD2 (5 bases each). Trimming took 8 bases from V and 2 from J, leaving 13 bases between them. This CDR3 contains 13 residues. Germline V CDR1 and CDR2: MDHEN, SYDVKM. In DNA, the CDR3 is TGTGCCAGCCTTGGGACGGTTCCCTACGAGCAGTACTTC. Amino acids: CASLGTVPYEQYF.

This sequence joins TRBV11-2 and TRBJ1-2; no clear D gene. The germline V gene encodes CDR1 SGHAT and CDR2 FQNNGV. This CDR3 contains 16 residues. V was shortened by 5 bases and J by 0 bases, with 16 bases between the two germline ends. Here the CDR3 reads CASSPSFRGTNYGYTF. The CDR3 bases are TGTGCCAGCAGCCCCTCATTCCGGGGTACTAACTATGGCTACACCTTC.

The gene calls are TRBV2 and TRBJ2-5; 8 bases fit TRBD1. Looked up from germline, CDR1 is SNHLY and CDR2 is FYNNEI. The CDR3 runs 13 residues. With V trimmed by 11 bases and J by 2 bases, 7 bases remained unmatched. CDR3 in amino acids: CAVRRTGQETQYF. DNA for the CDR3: TGTGCCGTTAGACGGACAGGGCAAGAGACCCAGTACTTC.

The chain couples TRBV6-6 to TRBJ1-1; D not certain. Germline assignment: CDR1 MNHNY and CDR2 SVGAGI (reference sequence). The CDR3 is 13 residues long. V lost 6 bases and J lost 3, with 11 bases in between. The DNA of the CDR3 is TGTGCCAGCAGCGAGTATGGCGACACTGAAGCTTTCTTT. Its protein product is CASSEYGDTEAFF.

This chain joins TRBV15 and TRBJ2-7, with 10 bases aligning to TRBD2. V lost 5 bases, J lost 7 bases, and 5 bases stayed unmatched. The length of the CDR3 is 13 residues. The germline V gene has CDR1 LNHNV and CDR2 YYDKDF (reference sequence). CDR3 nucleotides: TGTGCCACCAGCGGGACTAGCGCTGGAGAGCAGTACTTC. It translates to CATSGTSAGEQYF.

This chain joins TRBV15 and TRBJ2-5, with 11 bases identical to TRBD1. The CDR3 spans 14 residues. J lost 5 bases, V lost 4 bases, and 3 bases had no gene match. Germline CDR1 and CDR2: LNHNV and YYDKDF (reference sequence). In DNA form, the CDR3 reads TGTGCCACCAGCAAGGACAGGGGGCGGGAGACCCAGTACTTC. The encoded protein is CATSKDRGRETQYF.

CDR3 amino acids: CSVGGRSTDTQYF. Written as DNA, the CDR3 is TGCAGCGTTGGTGGGAGAAGCACAGATACGCAGTATTTT. The V and J genes are TRBV29-1 and TRBJ2-3, with D tentatively TRBD2 (5 bases). This CDR3 contains 13 residues. Trimming shortened V by 4 bases and J by 0 bases, and 8 bases separated the two germline ends. Germline V gives CDR1 SQVTM, CDR2 ANQGSEA.

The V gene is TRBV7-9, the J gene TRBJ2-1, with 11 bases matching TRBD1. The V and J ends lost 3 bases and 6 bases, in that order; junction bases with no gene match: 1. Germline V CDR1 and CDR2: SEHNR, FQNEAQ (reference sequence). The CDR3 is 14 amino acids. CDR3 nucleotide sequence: TGTGCCAGCAGCTTCGGGACAGGGGGCAATGAGCAGTTCTTC. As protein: CASSFGTGGNEQFF.

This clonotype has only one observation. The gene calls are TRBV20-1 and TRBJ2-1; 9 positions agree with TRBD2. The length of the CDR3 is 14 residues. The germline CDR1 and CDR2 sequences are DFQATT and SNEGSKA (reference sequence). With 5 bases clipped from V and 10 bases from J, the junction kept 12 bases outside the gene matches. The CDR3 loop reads CSAATGTSLIEQFF. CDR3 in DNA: TGCAGTGCTGCAACCGGGACTAGCCTTATAGAGCAGTTCTTC.

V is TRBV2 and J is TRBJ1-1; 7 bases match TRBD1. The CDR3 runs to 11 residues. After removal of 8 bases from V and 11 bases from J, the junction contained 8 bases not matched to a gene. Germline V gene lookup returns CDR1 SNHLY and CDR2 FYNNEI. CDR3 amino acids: CASLPDRAAFF. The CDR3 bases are TGTGCCAGCCTACCCGACAGGGCGGCTTTCTTT. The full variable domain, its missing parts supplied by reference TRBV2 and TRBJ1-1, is EPEVTQTPSHQVTQMGQEVILRCVPISNHLYFYWYRQILGQKVEFLVSFYNNEISEKSEIFDDQFSVERPDGSNFTLKIRSTKLEDSAMYFCASLPDRAAFFGQGTRLTVV.

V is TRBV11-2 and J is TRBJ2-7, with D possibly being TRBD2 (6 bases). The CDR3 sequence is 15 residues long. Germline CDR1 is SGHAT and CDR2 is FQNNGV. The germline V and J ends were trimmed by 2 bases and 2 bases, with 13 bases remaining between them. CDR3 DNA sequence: TGTGCCAGCAGCTTAATTAGGACTATCACCTACGAGCAGTACTTC. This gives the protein CASSLIRTITYEQYF.

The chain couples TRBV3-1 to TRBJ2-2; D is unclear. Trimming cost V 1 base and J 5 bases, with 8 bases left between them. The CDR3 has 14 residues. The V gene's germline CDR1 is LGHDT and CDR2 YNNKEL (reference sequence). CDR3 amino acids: CASSQAQATGELFF. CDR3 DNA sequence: TGTGCCAGCAGCCAAGCGCAGGCGACCGGGGAGCTGTTTTTT.

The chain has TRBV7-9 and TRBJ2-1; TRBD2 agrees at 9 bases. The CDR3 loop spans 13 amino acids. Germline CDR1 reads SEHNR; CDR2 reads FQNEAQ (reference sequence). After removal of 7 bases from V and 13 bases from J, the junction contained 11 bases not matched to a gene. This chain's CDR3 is CASTRGTSFIQFF. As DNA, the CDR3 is TGTGCCAGCACCCGAGGGACTAGCTTTATACAGTTCTTC.

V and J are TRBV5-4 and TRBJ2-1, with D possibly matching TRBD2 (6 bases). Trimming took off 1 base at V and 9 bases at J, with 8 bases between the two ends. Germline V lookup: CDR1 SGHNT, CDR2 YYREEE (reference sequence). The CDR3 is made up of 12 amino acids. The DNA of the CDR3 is TGTGCCAGCAGCTTGTGGCGGGGTGAGCAGTTCTTC. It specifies CASSLWRGEQFF.